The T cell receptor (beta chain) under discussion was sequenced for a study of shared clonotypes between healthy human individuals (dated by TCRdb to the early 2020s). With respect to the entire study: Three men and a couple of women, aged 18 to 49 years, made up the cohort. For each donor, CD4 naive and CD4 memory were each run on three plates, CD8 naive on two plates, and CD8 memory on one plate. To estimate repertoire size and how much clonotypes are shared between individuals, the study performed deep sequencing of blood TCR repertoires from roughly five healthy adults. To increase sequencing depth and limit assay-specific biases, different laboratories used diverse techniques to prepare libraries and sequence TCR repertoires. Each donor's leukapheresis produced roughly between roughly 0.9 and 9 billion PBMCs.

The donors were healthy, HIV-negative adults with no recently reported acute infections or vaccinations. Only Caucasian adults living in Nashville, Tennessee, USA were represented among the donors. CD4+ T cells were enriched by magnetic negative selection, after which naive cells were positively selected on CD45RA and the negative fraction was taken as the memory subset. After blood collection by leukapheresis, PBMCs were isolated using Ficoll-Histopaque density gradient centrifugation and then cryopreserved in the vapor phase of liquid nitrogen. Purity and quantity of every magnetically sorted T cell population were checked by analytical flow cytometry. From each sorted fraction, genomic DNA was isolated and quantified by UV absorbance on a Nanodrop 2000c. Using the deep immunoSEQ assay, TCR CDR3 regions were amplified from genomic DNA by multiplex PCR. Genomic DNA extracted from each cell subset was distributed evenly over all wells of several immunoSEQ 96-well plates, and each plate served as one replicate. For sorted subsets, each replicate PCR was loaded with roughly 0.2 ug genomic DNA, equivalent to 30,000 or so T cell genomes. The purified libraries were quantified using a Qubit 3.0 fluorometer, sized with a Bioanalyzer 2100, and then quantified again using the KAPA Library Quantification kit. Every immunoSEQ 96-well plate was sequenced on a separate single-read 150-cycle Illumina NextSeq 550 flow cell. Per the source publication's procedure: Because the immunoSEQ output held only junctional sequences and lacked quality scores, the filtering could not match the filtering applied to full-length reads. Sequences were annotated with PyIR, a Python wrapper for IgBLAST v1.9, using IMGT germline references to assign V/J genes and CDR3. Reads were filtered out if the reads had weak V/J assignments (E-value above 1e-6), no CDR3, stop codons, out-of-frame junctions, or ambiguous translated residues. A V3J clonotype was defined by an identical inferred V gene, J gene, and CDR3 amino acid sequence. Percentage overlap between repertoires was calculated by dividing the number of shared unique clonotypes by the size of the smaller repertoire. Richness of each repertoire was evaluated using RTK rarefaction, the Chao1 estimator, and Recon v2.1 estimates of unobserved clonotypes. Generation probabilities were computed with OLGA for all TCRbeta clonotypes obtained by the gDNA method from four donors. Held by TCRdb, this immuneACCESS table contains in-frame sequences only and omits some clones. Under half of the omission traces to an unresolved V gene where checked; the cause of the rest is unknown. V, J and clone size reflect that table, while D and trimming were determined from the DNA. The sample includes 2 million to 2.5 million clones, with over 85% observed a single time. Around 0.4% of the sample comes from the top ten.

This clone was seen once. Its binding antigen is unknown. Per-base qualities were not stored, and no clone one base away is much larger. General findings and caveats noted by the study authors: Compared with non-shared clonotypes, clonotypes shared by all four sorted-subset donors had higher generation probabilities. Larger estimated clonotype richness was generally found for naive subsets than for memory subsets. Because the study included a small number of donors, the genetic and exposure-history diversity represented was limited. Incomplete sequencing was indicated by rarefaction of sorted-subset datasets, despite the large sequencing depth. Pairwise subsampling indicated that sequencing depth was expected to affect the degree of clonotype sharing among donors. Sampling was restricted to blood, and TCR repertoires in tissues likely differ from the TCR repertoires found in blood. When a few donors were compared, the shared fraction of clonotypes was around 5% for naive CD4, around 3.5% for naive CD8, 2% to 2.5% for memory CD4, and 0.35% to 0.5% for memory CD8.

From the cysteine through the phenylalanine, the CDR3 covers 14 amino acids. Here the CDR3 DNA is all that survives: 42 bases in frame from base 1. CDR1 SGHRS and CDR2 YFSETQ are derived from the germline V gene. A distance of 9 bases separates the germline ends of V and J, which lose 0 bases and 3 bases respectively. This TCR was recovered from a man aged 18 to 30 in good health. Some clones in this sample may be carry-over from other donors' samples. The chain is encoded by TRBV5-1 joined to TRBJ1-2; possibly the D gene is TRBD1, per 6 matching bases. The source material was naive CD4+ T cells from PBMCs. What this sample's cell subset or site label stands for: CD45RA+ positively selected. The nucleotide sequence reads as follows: TGCGCCAGCAGCTTGGGCAGGGGAGACTATGGCTACACCTTC. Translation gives CASSLGRGDYGYTF.